These 24 T cell receptor beta chains originate from one sample sequenced in a study of beta chain features in type 1 diabetes. Expressed TCRB transcripts were sequenced after all isolated RNA was converted to cDNA. Clones were read by immunoSEQ multiplex PCR, and TCRdb kept only the in-frame ones, dropping some. The sample consists of approximately 120,000 clones, almost 40% of them appearing once. The sample comprised stem cell memory CD4+ T cells from blood. The receptor set was obtained from a woman aged 18 to 35 in good health.

This clone was picked up a small number of times. This rearrangement joins TRBV15 to TRBJ2-6, with 8 bases fitting TRBD1. The V gene's germline CDR1 is LNHNV and CDR2 YYDKDF (reference sequence). The CDR3 covers 16 residues. V shed 5 bases, J shed 2 bases, and the junction held 5 bases outside the gene matches. CDR3 nucleotides: TGTGCCACCAGCTCTACGGACAGGGCTGGGGCCAACGTCCTGACTTTC. Protein sequence: CATSSTDRAGANVLTF.

This chain joins TRBV9 and TRBJ2-4; the D gene is possibly TRBD1 (6 bases). Germline V gene data show CDR1 as SGDLS and CDR2 as YYNGEE. The CDR3 has 13 amino acids. The ends were cut back, 0 bases at V and 6 bases at J, with 7 bases in the middle. CDR3: CASSVGGRNIQYF. The CDR3 nucleotides read TGTGCCAGCAGCGTAGGGGGGCGAAACATTCAGTACTTC.

A few counts support this clone. The V and J genes are TRBV5-1 and TRBJ2-7, with D tentatively TRBD1 (5 bases). Trimming removed 7 bases from V and 2 bases from J, with 10 bases in between. The CDR3 is 12 amino acids. Germline V gives CDR1 SGHRS, CDR2 YFSETQ. CDR3 nucleotide sequence: TGCGCCAGCTCCGACAGACCCTACGAGCAGTACTTC. It translates to CASSDRPYEQYF.

V is TRBV18 and J is TRBJ2-7, with D perhaps TRBD2 (6 bases). This CDR3 is 16 amino acids long. Germline V CDR1 and CDR2: KGHSH, LQKENI. With 0 bases removed from V and 0 bases from J, the gap between germline ends came to 12 bases. In DNA, the CDR3 is TGTGCCAGCTCACCACCCGGACTACCCCTCTCCTACGAGCAGTACTTC. It codes for CASSPPGLPLSYEQYF.

The table lists this clone with a few counts. The genes are TRBV7-9 and TRBJ1-1; TRBD1 is a possible D gene (6 bases). Germline-derived CDR1 and CDR2 are SEHNR and FQNEAQ (reference sequence). The V gene lost 4 bases and the J gene lost 0 bases, with 12 bases spanning the gap. This CDR3 contains 15 residues. CDR3 loop: CASSYRTVMNTEAFF. The CDR3 DNA sequence: TGTGCCAGCAGCTATCGGACAGTTATGAACACTGAAGCTTTCTTT. The entire variable domain, with the rest obtained from reference TRBV7-9 and TRBJ1-1, is as follows: DTGVSQNPRHKITKRGQNVTFRCDPISEHNRLYWYRQTLGQGPEFLTYFQNEAQLEKSRLLSDRFSAERPKGSFSTLEIQRTEQGDSAMYLCASSYRTVMNTEAFFGQGTRLTVV.

This clone was detected only a few times. The V call is TRBV28, the J call TRBJ2-3, with TRBD2 matching over 9 bases. J lost 8 bases, V lost 2 bases, and 11 bases had no gene match. Germline V gene sequence: CDR1 MDHEN, CDR2 SYDVKM. The CDR3 has 16 residues. The CDR3 is CASSLPLGGRGVTQYF. The CDR3 bases are TGTGCCAGCAGTTTACCCCTGGGCGGGAGGGGCGTTACGCAGTATTTT.

This clone has a handful of counts. The rearrangement joins TRBV7-9 to TRBJ2-1; tentatively, D is TRBD2 (6 bases). The germline CDR1 and CDR2 sequences are SEHNR and FQNEAQ (reference sequence). CDR3 size: 13 residues. Trimming left V 4 bases short and J 6 bases short, with 10 bases between. CDR3 residues: CASSYRESNEQFF. The DNA for the CDR3 is TGTGCCAGCAGCTACCGGGAGAGCAATGAGCAGTTCTTC.

The rearrangement joins TRBV5-6 to TRBJ1-5, with 7 bases matching TRBD1. The CDR3 is 17 amino acids. Germline V CDR1 and CDR2: SGHDT, YYEEEE. The ends lost 4 bases at V and 5 bases at J; junction bases unmatched: 15. This CDR3 reads CASSRGSRQGGDQPQHF. In nucleotides, the CDR3 is TGTGCCAGCAGCCGCGGGTCACGACAGGGTGGTGATCAGCCCCAGCATTTT.

This clone was recorded a few times. This CDR3 reads CASSFGQNYGYTF. CDR3 DNA: TGTGCCAGCAGCTTCGGACAGAACTATGGCTACACCTTC. The gene calls are TRBV5-8 and TRBJ1-2, with D possibly being TRBD1 (6 bases). Germline assignment: CDR1 SGHTS and CDR2 YDEGEE. This CDR3 region has 13 residues. V dropped 2 bases and J dropped 2 bases, with 7 bases sitting between them.

The chain is built from TRBV29-1 and TRBJ1-1; D gene unclear. Trimming cost V 1 base and J 1 base, with 4 bases left between them. Germline V gene sequence: CDR1 SQVTM, CDR2 ANQGSEA. The CDR3 runs 12 residues. The CDR3 DNA reads TGCAGCGTTGAAGCATGGAACACTGAAGCTTTCTTT. It is translated as CSVEAWNTEAFF.

A remark on this clone: Other DNA sequences in the sample encode the same CDR3. The chain uses TRBV9 and TRBJ2-7, with TRBD2 matching 8 bases. CDR1 and CDR2 from the germline V gene are SGDLS and YYNGEE. The CDR3 loop spans 15 amino acids. Trimming at V came to 0 bases and at J to 2 bases, leaving 4 bases not matched to a gene. The CDR3: CASSVGLAGAYEQYF. DNA of the CDR3: TGTGCCAGCAGCGTAGGGCTAGCGGGCGCCTACGAGCAGTACTTC.

This chain uses TRBV6-1 with TRBJ2-7; 12 bases fit TRBD2. Germline V lookup: CDR1 MNHNS, CDR2 SASEGT. The CDR3 is made up of 15 amino acids. Germline trimming cut 1 base from V and 6 bases from J; bases unmatched to any gene: 4. CDR3 sequence reads: CASSEVLAGGGEQYF. CDR3 bases: TGTGCCAGCAGTGAAGTCCTAGCGGGAGGGGGCGAGCAGTACTTC.

This clone was found a few times. The chain employs TRBV30 and TRBJ1-1; D possibly corresponds to TRBD1 (5 bases). V was shortened by 3 bases and J by 11 bases, with 16 bases between the two germline ends. The CDR3 runs to 12 residues. Germline V gene lookup returns CDR1 GTSNPN and CDR2 SVGIG (reference sequence). CDR3 bases: TGTGCCTGGAGGGGGACTGTCGCGGCGGCTTTCTTT. This sequence encodes CAWRGTVAAAFF.

The CDR3 nucleotides are TGTGCCAGCAGCCCTGAGAGGGGGCACTATGGCTACACCTTC. It encodes CASSPERGHYGYTF. The chain combines TRBV6-5 with TRBJ1-2; 7 bases agree with TRBD1. This CDR3 has 14 residues. Germline CDR1 is MNHEY and CDR2 is SVGAGI. With 6 bases clipped from V and 3 bases from J, the junction kept 7 bases outside the gene matches.

This clone came up once. The chain combines TRBV5-5 with TRBJ2-4, with 11 bases fitting TRBD1. Losses at the gene ends were 3 bases for V and 7 bases for J; bases not matched to a gene: 6. This CDR3 is built from 15 residues. Germline V gives CDR1 SGHKS, CDR2 YYEKEE (reference sequence). The CDR3 DNA is TGTGCCAGCAGCTCTGCCGGGACAGGGGGTAACATTCAGTACTTC. Its protein is CASSSAGTGGNIQYF.

The genes are TRBV6-1 and TRBJ2-7; 11 bases agree with TRBD1. Germline V gene data show CDR1 as MNHNS and CDR2 as SASEGT. The CDR3 totals 15 residues. V shed 7 bases, J shed 1 base, and the junction held 6 bases outside the gene matches. The CDR3 reads CASNLGTGGSYEQYF. In DNA form, the CDR3 reads TGTGCCAGCAATCTCGGGACAGGGGGATCCTACGAGCAGTACTTC.

This clone was counted a few times. This chain connects TRBV27 to TRBJ1-4; possibly TRBD1 for D (5 bases). The CDR3 is 14 amino acids. The V gene's germline CDR1 is MNHEY and CDR2 SMNVEV (reference sequence). Trimming took off 7 bases at V and 8 bases at J, with 17 bases between the two ends. CDR3 amino acids: CASTQRRGAEKLFF. In nucleotides, the CDR3 is TGTGCCAGCACTCAAAGAAGGGGTGCGGAAAAACTGTTTTTT. The variable domain in full, completed from reference TRBV27 and TRBJ1-4, reads EAQVTQNPRYLITVTGKKLTVTCSQNMNHEYMSWYRQDPGLGLRQIYYSMNVEVTDKGDVPEGYKVSRKEKRNFPLILESPSPNQTSLYFCASTQRRGAEKLFFGSGTQLSVL.

This clone was picked up a small number of times. The chain is built from TRBV18 and TRBJ1-5; D possibly corresponds to TRBD1 (5 bases). Germline V gene data show CDR1 as KGHSH and CDR2 as LQKENI. The ends were cut back, 3 bases at V and 8 bases at J, with 11 bases in the middle. This CDR3 comprises 13 residues. The CDR3 here is CASSPGRAEPQHF. CDR3 DNA sequence: TGTGCCAGCTCACCCGGCAGGGCAGAGCCCCAGCATTTT.

This clone was detected only a few times. This chain links TRBV29-1 with TRBJ1-1, with D perhaps TRBD1 (6 bases). V was shortened by 8 bases and J by 0 bases, with 13 bases between the two germline ends. There are 13 residues in the CDR3. In germline, CDR1 is SQVTM, CDR2 ANQGSEA. The CDR3: CSSWTDLNTEAFF. In DNA, the CDR3 is TGCAGCTCTTGGACAGACCTGAACACTGAAGCTTTCTTT.

The table lists this clone with a few counts. The chain has TRBV6-6 and TRBJ2-1; the D is unclear. In germline, CDR1 is MNHNY, CDR2 SVGAGI (reference sequence). The CDR3 runs 11 residues. V was cut by 11 bases and J by 0 bases, with 5 bases left in between. For the CDR3, the DNA is TGTGCCTTCGGCTCCTACAATGAGCAGTTCTTC. Translation: CAFGSYNEQFF.

The J gene is TRBJ2-2, the V gene TRBV2, with no clear D. This CDR3 has 13 amino acids. Trimming cost V 6 bases and J 6 bases, with 11 bases left between them. Germline V lookup: CDR1 SNHLY, CDR2 FYNNEI. The CDR3 loop is CASRISLPGELFF. CDR3 bases: TGTGCCAGCAGGATTAGTTTGCCCGGGGAGCTGTTTTTT.

The chain couples TRBV18 to TRBJ1-1; D not resolved. Germline-derived CDR1 and CDR2 are KGHSH and LQKENI. V was cut by 3 bases and J by 0 bases, with 14 bases left in between. This CDR3 contains 16 residues. The CDR3 loop is CASSPELFYLNTEAFF. CDR3 bases: TGTGCCAGCTCACCGGAGCTTTTTTACCTGAACACTGAAGCTTTCTTT.

In this sample, this clone turned up a few times. The chain is built from TRBV21-1 and TRBJ2-7; no DNA check was done on the table's D call, TRBD2. TRBV21-1 is shown as a pseudogene. The CDR3 contains 15 residues. The CDR3 spells CASSKEWGGVSEQYF. DNA for the CDR3: TGTGCCAGCAGCAAAGAGTGGGGAGGGGTGAGTGAGCAGTACTTC.

The rearrangement joins TRBV30 to TRBJ2-5; D unresolved. CDR1 and CDR2 from the germline V gene are GTSNPN and SVGIG (reference sequence). The CDR3 totals 11 residues. Between the trimmed V and J ends, which lost 4 bases and 1 base, there was a span of 4 bases. CDR3 sequence: CAWTVQETQYF. In nucleotides, the CDR3 is TGTGCCTGGACAGTCCAAGAGACCCAGTACTTC.